This is a list of T cell receptor beta chains from one sample in a study of OX40 agonist ivuxolimab in advanced cancers. Sequenced by immunoSEQ multiplex PCR; TCRdb stores in-frame clones only, minus some. The sample lists 40,000 to 50,000 clones; about nine tenths were seen once. Specimen: CD4+ or CD8+ T cells sorted from blood, collected in a trial of the OX40 agonist ivuxolimab. These receptors originate from an adult with an advanced solid tumor such as melanoma, head and neck, liver or kidney cancer. CDR3s include the opening cysteine and the closing phenylalanine or tryptophan. D genes are given only for firm matches. Not every row has a clone size; where given, it reads once, few, many or a size class.

D,V,size,J,DNA,CDR3
TRBD2,TRBV5-8,.,TRBJ2-2,TGTGCCAGCAGCTTGGGACTAGCGGAAAACACCGGGGAGCTGTTTTTT,CASSLGLAENTGELFF
.,TRBV5-3,once,TRBJ2-3,TGTGCCAGAAGCTTGGGTAGGTTAGGGGATACGCAGTATTTT,CARSLGRLGDTQYF
.,TRBV7-2,.,TRBJ1-3,TGTGCCAGCAGCTCGGGGCCTAGCTCTGGAAACACCATATATTTT,CASSSGPSSGNTIYF
TRBD1,TRBV28,few,TRBJ1-2,TGTGCCAGCAGGCGGGACAGAACCTGGGGTGGCTACACCTTC,CASRRDRTWGGYTF
.,TRBV7-2,.,TRBJ1-4,TGTGCCAGCAGCTTACCCCCAACTAATGAAAAACTGTTTTTT,CASSLPPTNEKLFF
TRBD2,TRBV19,.,TRBJ2-3,TGTGCCACCTGGAGCGGGAATGCAGATACGCAGTATTTT,CATWSGNADTQYF
TRBD1,TRBV10-3,.,TRBJ2-5,TGTGCCATCAGTCCCAGGGGACAGGGGGAGGAAGAGACCCAGTACTTC,CAISPRGQGEEETQYF
.,TRBV11-2,.,TRBJ2-5,TGTGCCAGCAGCTTAGGAACGGGTGGGGGGGAGACCCAGTACTTC,CASSLGTGGGETQYF
.,TRBV27,.,TRBJ2-1,TGTGCCAGCAAGACCCACAGGACCCTGAGTGAGCAGTTCTTC,CASKTHRTLSEQFF
.,TRBV14,.,TRBJ2-1,TGTGCCAGCAGCGAGGGCGGGTTGGGCTTGGTGAGCTCCTACAATGAGCAGTTCTTC,CASSEGGLGLVSSYNEQFF
TRBD2,TRBV6-5,.,TRBJ2-7,TGTGCCAGCAGAACCGGGACTAGCGCTATACTGGAGTACTTC,CASRTGTSAILEYF
TRBD2,TRBV19,once,TRBJ2-5,TGTGCCACCGGACTAGCGGGAATAGAGACCCAGTACTTC,CATGLAGIETQYF
.,TRBV30,.,TRBJ2-2,TGTGCCTGGAGTGTACAACGACGAGGGGAGCTGTTTTTT,CAWSVQRRGELFF